This T cell receptor beta chain was sequenced for a study of T cells in localized non-small cell lung cancer. To note about this clone: Antigen unknown.

General study findings and limits: Adjacent uninvolved lung had the highest clonality, suggesting focused antigen responses. Patients showing higher blood T cell density tended to see longer overall survival. Adjacent lung had a median 57 of the 100 largest tumor clones.

Trimming shortened V by 4 bases and J by 4 bases, and 10 bases separated the two germline ends. The CDR3 sequence is 14 residues long. In germline, CDR1 is SSHAT, CDR2 FNYEAQ (reference sequence). Assay used: immunoSEQ multiplex PCR; TCRdb lists only in-frame clones, some missing. This sample has tens of thousands of clones, with roughly 83% found just once. The V gene is TRBV7-7, the J gene TRBJ2-2; a possible D gene is TRBD2 (5 bases). The TCR comes from a man between 40 and 69 years old with stage III lung adenocarcinoma. Sequencing was performed on peripheral blood mononuclear cells, taken before any cancer treatment. Here the CDR3 reads CASSSASGTGELFF. DNA of the CDR3: TGTGCCAGCAGCTCCGCAAGCGGCACCGGGGAGCTGTTTTTT.